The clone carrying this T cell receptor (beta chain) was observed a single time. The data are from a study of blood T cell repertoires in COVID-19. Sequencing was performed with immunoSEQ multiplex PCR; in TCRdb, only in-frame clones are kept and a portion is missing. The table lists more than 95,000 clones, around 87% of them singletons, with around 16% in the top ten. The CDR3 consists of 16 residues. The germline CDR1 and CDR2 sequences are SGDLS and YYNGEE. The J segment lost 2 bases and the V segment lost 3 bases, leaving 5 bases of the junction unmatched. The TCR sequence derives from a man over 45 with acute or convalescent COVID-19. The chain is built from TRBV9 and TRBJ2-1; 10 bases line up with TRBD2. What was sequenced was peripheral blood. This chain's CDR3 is CASSARAGGAYNEQFF. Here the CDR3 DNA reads TGTGCCAGCAGCGCAAGAGCGGGAGGGGCCTACAATGAGCAGTTCTTC.